One T cell receptor (beta chain) is described in this entry. Its antigen is unidentified. A second PCR, run for roughly 7 to 11 cycles, used a sample-barcoded 5' primer plus a J-beta primer mix. Through a template-switch adaptor with 12 random nucleotides, each cDNA molecule received a tag. CDR3-containing paired-end reads numbered at least 3 million in each sample. TCRdb redid the calling of the 5' RACE reads with MiXCR, one entry per CDR3 protein. The table includes roughly 900,000 distinct CDR3 sequences, around 48% detected once. This CDR3 has 12 residues. The germline CDR1 and CDR2 sequences are DFQATT and SNEGSKA (reference sequence). Trimming cost V 6 bases and J 10 bases, with 15 bases left between them. The data were obtained in a study of blood T cells in healthy people across ages. General study findings and limits: Naive T cell percentage showed a strong correlation with TCR beta diversity.

Sample donors were healthy Caucasian individuals that came from Russia, aged roughly 6 to 100. Sequencing was carried out using blood. The V call is TRBV20-1, the J call TRBJ1-4; D remains unclear. This sequence originates from a man aged 25-45 years in good health. DNA for the CDR3: TGCAGTGCCCGACGGCCGGGTGGAAAACTGTTTTTT. Its translation: CSARRPGGKLFF.